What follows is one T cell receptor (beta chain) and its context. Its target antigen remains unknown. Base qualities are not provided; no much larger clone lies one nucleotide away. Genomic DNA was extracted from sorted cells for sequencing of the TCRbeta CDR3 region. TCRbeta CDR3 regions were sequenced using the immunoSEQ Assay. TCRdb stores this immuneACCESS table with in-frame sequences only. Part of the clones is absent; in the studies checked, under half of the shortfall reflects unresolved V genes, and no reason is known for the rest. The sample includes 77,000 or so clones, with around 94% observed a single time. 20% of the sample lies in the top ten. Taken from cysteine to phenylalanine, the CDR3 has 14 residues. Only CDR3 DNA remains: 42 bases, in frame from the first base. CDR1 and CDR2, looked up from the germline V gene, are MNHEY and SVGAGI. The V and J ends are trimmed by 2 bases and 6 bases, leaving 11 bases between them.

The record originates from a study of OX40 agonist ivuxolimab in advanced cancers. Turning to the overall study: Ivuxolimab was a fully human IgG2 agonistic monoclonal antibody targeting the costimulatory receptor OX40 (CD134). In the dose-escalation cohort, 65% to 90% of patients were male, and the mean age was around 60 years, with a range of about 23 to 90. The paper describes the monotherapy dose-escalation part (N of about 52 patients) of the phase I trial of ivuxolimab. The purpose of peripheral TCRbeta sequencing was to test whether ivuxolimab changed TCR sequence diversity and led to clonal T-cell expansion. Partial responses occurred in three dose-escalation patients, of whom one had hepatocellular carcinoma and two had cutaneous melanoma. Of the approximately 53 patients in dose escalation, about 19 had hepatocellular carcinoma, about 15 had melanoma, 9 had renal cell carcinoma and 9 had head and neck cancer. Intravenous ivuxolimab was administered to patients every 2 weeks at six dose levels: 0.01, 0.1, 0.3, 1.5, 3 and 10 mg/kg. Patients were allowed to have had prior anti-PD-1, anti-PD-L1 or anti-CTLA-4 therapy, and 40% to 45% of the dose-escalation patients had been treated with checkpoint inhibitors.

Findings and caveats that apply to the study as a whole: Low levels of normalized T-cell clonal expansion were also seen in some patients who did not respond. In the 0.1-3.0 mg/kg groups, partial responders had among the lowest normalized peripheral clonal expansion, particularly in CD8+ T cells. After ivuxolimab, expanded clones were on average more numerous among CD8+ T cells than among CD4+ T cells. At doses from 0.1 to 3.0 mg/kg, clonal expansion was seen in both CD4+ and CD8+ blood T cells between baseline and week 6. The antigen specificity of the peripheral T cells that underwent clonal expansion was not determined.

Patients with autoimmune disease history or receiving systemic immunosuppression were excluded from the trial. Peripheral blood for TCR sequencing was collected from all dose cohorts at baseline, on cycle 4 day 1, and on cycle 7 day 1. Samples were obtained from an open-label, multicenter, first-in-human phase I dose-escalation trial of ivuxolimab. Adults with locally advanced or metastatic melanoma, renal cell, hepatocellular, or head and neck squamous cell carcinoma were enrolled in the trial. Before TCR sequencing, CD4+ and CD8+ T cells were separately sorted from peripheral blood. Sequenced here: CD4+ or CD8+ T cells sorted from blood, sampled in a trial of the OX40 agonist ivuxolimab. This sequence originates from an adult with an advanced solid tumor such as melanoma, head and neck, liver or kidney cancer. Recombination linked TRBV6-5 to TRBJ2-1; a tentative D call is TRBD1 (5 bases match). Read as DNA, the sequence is TGTGCCAGCAGTTACGGGGCACTTGGCAATGAGCAGTTCTTC. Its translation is CASSYGALGNEQFF.